This passage covers 2 T cell receptor beta chains from one sample sequenced in a study of Tregs in tolerant kidney transplant recipients. Data came from immunoSEQ multiplex PCR; TCRdb stores just in-frame clones and leaves some out. Its table lists approximately 31,000 clones. The material sequenced was CD8+ T cells from blood, taken before the transplant. These receptors came from a human donor who received a combined kidney and bone marrow transplant.

As for this clone: The CDR3 end lies 3 residues beyond the end of the read and is filled in from the germline J gene. The V call is TRBV7-9, the J call TRBJ2-7; TRBD1 matches 9 bases. CDR1 and CDR2 (germline): SEHNR, FQNEAQ (reference sequence). The CDR3 consists of 13 residues. Unmatched junction bases numbered 8, after V lost 8 bases and J lost 6 bases. CDR3 residues: CASGTGPTGEQYF. The sequenced CDR3 bases are TGTGCCAGCGGGACAGGGCCGACGGGCGAG. The variable domain in full, with the rest retrieved from reference TRBV7-9 and TRBJ2-7, is DTGVSQNPRHKITKRGQNVTFRCDPISEHNRLYWYRQTLGQGPEFLTYFQNEAQLEKSRLLSDRFSAERPKGSFSTLEIQRTEQGDSAMYLCASGTGPTGEQYFGPGTRLTVT.

Details on this clone: The read finishes 3 residues shy of the CDR3 end, and the germline J gene is used to complete it. This chain joins TRBV7-2 and TRBJ2-7, with a weak D call TRBD1 (5 bases). Germline CDR1 and CDR2: SGHTA and FQGNSA. This CDR3 has 14 residues. Deletions cut 5 bases from V and 3 bases from J, with 14 bases between. CDR3 DNA (partial): TGTGCCAGCAGCCCCGTGACGCAGGGCTACGAG. This codes for CASSPVTQGYE. The whole CDR3 region reads CASSPVTQGYEQYF.